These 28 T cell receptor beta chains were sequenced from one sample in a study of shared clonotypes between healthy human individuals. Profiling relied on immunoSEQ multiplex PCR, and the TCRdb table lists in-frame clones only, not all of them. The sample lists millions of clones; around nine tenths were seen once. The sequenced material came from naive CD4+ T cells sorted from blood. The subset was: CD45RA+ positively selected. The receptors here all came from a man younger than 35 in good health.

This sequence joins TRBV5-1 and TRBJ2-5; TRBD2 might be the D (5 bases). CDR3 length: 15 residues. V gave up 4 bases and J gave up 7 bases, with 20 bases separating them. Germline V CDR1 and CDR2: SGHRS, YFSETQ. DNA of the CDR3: TGCGCCAGCAGCGCTGACCCTCCGGGGATCGGGACCCAGTACTTC. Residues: CASSADPPGIGTQYF. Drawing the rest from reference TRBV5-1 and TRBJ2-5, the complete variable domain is KAGVTQTPRYLIKTRGQQVTLSCSPISGHRSVSWYQQTPGQGLQFLFEYFSETQRNKGNFPGRFSGRQFSNSRSEMNVSTLELGDSALYLCASSADPPGIGTQYFGPGTRLLVL.

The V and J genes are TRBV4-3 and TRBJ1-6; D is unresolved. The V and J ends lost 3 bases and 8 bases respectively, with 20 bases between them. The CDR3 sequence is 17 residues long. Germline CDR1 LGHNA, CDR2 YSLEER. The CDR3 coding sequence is TGCGCCAGCAGCCAGGCTCAACGGGCAGCGGAATATTCACCCCTCCACTTT. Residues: CASSQAQRAAEYSPLHF.

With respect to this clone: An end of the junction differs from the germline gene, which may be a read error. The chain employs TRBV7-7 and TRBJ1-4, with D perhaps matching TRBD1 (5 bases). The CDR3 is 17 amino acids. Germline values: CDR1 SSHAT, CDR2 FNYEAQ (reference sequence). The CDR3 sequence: CASRTWGGTTTNEKLFF. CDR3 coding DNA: TGTGCTAGCAGAACCTGGGGTGGGACTACAACTAATGAAAAACTGTTTTTT.

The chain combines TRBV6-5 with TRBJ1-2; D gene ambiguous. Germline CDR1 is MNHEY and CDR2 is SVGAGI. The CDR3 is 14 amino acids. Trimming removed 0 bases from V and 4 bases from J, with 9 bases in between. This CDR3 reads CASSYSRSSYGYTF. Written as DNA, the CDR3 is TGTGCCAGCAGTTACTCGAGATCCTCCTATGGCTACACCTTC.

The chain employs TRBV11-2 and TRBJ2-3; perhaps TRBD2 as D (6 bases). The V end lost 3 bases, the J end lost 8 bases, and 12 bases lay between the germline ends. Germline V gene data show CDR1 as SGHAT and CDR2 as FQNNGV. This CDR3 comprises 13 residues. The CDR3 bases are TGTGCCAGCAGCTTGGCTAGCGTCGGTACGCAGTATTTT. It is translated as CASSLASVGTQYF.

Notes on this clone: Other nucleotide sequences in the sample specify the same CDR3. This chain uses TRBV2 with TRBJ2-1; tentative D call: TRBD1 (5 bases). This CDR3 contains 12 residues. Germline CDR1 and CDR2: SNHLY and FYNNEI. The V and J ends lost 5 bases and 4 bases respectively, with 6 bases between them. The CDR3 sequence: CASSPGYNEQFF. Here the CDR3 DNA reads TGTGCCAGCAGTCCAGGGTACAATGAGCAGTTCTTC.

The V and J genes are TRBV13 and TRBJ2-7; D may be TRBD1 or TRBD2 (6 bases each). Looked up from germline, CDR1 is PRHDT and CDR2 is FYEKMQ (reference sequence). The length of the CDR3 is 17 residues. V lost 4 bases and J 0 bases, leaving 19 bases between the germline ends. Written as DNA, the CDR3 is TGTGCCAGCAGCTCGATGGGTAACCGGGGGCCCTCCTACGAGCAGTACTTC. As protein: CASSSMGNRGPSYEQYF.

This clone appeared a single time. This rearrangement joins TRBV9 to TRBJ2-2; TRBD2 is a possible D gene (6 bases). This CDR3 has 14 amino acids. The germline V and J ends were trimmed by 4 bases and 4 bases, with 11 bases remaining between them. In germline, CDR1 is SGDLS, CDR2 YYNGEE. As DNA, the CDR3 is TGTGCCAGCAGCCCCATGGGGGGCACCGGGGAGCTGTTTTTT. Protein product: CASSPMGGTGELFF.

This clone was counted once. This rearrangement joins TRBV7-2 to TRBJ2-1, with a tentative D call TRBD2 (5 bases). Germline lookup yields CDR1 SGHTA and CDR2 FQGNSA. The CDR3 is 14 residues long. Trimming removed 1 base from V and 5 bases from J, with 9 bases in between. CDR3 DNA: TGTGCCAGCAGCTTAGAGTCCGGGAACAATGAGCAGTTCTTC. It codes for CASSLESGNNEQFF.

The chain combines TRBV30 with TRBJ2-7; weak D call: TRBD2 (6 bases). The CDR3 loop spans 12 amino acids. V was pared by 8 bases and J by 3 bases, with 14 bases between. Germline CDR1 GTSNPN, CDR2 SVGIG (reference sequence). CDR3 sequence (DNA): TGTGCCCGCGGGGACGGTAACTACGAGCAGTACTTC. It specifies CARGDGNYEQYF.

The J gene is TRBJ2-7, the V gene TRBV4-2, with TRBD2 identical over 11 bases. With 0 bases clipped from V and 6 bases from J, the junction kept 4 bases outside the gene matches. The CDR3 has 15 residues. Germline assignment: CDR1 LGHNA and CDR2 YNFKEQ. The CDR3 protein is CASSQEVGTSGEQYF. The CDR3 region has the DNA TGTGCCAGCAGCCAAGAGGTGGGGACTAGCGGCGAGCAGTACTTC.

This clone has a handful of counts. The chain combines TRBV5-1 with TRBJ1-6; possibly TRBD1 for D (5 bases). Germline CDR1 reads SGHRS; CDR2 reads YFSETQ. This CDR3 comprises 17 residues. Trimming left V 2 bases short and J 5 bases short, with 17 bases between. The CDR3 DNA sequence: TGCGCCAGCAGCTTAGTTCAGGGAAGGGAGAATAATTCACCCCTCCACTTT. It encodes CASSLVQGRENNSPLHF.

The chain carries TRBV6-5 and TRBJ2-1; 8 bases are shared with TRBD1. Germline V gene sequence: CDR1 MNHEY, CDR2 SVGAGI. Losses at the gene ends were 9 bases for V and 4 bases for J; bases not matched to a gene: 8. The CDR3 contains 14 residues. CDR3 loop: CASQTGGPYNEQFF. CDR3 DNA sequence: TGTGCCAGTCAAACAGGGGGACCTTACAATGAGCAGTTCTTC.

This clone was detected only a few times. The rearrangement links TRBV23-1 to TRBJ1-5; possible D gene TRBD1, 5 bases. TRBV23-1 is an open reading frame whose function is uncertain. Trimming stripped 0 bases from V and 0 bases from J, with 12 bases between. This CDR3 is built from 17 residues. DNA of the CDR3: TGCGCCAGCAGTCAATCGGTGGCAGGGAATAGCAATCAGCCCCAGCATTTT. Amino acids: CASSQSVAGNSNQPQHF.

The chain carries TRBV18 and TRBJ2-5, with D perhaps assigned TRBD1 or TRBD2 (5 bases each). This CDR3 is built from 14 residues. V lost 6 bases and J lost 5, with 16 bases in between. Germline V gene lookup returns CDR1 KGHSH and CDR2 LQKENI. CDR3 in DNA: TGTGCCAGCTCCCGGGACCTGAGTGTGGAGACCCAGTACTTC. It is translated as CASSRDLSVETQYF.

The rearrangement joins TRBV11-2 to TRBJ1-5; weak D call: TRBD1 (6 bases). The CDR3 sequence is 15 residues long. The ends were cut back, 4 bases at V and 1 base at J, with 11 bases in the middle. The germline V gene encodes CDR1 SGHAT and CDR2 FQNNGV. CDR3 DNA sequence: TGTGCCAGCAGCTCAGGGGCAAAGAGCAATCAGCCCCAGCATTTT. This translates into CASSSGAKSNQPQHF. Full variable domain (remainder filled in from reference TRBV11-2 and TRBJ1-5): EAGVAQSPRYKIIEKRQSVAFWCNPISGHATLYWYQQILGQGPKLLIQFQNNGVVDDSQLPKDRFSAERLKGVDSTLKIQPAKLEDSAVYLCASSSGAKSNQPQHFGDGTRLSIL.

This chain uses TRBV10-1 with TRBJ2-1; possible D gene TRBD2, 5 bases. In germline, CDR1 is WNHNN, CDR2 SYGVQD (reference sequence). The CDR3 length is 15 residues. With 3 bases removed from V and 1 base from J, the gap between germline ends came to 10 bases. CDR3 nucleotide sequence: TGCGCCAGCAGTGATGGCGGGTTTTCCTACAATGAGCAGTTCTTC. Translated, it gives CASSDGGFSYNEQFF.

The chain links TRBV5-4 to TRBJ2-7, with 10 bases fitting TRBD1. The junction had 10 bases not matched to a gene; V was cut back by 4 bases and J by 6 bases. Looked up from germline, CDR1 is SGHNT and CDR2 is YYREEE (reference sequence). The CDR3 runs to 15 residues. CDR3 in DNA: TGTGCCAGCAGCAAGGGACAGGGGATTGTTGGCGAGCAGTACTTC. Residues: CASSKGQGIVGEQYF.

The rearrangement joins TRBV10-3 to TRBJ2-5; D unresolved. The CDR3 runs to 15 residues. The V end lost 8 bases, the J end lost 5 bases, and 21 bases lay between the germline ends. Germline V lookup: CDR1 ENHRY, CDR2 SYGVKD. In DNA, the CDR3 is TGTGCCATCGGGAAAGGTCCTGGCGGACGGGAGACCCAGTACTTC. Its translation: CAIGKGPGGRETQYF.

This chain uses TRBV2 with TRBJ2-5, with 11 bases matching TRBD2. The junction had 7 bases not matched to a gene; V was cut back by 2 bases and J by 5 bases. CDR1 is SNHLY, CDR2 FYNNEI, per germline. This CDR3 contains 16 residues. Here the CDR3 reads CASSELPWTSGETQYF. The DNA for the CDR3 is TGTGCCAGCAGTGAACTTCCGTGGACTAGCGGGGAGACCCAGTACTTC.

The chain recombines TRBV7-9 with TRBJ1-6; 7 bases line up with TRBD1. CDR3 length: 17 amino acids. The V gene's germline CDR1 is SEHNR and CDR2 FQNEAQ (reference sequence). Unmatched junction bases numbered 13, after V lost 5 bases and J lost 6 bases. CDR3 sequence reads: CASSLASTGSFNSPLHF. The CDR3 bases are TGTGCCAGCAGCCTTGCGTCGACAGGGTCTTTTAATTCACCCCTCCACTTT. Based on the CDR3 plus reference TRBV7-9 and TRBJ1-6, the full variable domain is DTGVSQNPRHKITKRGQNVTFRCDPISEHNRLYWYRQTLGQGPEFLTYFQNEAQLEKSRLLSDRFSAERPKGSFSTLEIQRTEQGDSAMYLCASSLASTGSFNSPLHFGNGTRLTVT.

CDR3 in amino acids: CASRQPGLYTEAFF. DNA of the CDR3: TGTGCCAGTAGGCAACCAGGGCTGTACACTGAAGCTTTCTTT. The genes are TRBV19 and TRBJ1-1; TRBD1 might be the D (5 bases). V was cut by 6 bases and J by 3 bases, with 14 bases left in between. Per germline, CDR1 LNHDA and CDR2 SQIVND (reference sequence). The CDR3 totals 14 residues.

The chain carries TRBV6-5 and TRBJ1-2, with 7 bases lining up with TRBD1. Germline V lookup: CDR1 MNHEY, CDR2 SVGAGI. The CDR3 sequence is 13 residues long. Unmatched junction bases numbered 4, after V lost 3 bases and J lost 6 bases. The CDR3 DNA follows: TGTGCCAGCAGTTATGGACAGGTCGATGGCTACACCTTC. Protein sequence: CASSYGQVDGYTF.

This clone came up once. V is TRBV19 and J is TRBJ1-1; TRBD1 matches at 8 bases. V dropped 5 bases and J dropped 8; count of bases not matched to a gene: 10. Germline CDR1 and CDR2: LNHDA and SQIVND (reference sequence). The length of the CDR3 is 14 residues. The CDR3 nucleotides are TGTGCCAGTAGTTCCAGGACAGGGTTGGGCGAAGCTTTCTTT. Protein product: CASSSRTGLGEAFF.

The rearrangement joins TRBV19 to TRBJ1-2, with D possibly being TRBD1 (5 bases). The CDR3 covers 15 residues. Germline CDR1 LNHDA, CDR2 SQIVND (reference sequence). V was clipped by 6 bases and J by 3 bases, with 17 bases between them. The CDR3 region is CASRKSGTGDYGYTF. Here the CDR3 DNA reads TGTGCCAGTAGGAAATCCGGGACGGGGGACTATGGCTACACCTTC.

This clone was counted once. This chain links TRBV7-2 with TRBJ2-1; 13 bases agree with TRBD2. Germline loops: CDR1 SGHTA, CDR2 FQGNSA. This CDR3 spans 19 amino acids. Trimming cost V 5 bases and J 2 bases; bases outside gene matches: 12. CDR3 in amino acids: CASSPRLAGGLLTYNEQFF. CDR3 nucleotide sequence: TGTGCCAGCAGCCCCCGACTAGCGGGAGGTCTTCTCACCTACAATGAGCAGTTCTTC.

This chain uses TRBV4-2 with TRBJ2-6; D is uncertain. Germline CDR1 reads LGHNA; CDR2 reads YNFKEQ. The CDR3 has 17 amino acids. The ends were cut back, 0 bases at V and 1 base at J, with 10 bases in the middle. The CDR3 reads CASSQELLGSGANVLTF. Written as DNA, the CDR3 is TGTGCCAGCAGCCAAGAATTACTGGGGTCTGGGGCCAACGTCCTGACTTTC.

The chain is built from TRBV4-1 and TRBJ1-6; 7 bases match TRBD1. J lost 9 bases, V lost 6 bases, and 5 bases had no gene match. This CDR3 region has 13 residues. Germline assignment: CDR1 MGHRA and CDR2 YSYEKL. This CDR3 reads CASSREGASPLHF. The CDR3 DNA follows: TGCGCCAGCAGTCGCGAGGGGGCTTCACCCCTCCACTTT.